The 9 T cell receptor beta chains given below trace back to one sample, sequenced in a study of shared clonotypes between healthy human individuals. Method: immunoSEQ multiplex PCR; TCRdb's copy keeps in-frame clones and lacks some. Found here are 740,000 or so clones, about 80% of them singletons; the top ten hold around 1.7%. Sequencing input: memory CD4+ T cells sorted from blood. Described subset: CD45RA-negative fraction. The receptors stem from a woman aged 30 to 39 in good health.

There are a few counts of this clone. This sequence joins TRBV28 and TRBJ2-4, with a weak D call TRBD1 (5 bases). This CDR3 contains 16 residues. V lost 6 bases and J 0 bases, leaving 15 bases between the germline ends. Per the germline V gene, CDR1 is MDHEN and CDR2 is SYDVKM. DNA of the CDR3: TGTGCCAGCAGCCTAGGACATACCCTAGCCAAAAACATTCAGTACTTC. Residues: CASSLGHTLAKNIQYF.

The rearrangement joins TRBV4-1 to TRBJ2-6; 12 nucleotides match TRBD2. This CDR3 has 18 amino acids. Germline trimming cut 1 base from V and 1 base from J; bases unmatched to any gene: 2. Germline CDR1 is MGHRA and CDR2 is YSYEKL. The CDR3 is CASSQGLAGGSGANVLTF. In DNA, the CDR3 is TGCGCCAGCAGCCAAGGGCTAGCGGGAGGGTCTGGGGCCAACGTCCTGACTTTC.

The rearrangement joins TRBV5-1 to TRBJ2-2; D might be TRBD2 (6 bases). CDR1 is SGHRS and CDR2 is YFSETQ in the germline V gene. The CDR3 spans 14 residues. V was cut by 6 bases and J by 0 bases, with 9 bases left in between. The CDR3 DNA sequence: TGCGCCAGCACGGAGGGAGCGAACACCGGGGAGCTGTTTTTT. Translating it yields CASTEGANTGELFF.

The J gene is TRBJ1-2, the V gene TRBV10-3, with D perhaps matching TRBD1 (5 bases). The germline gives CDR1 ENHRY, CDR2 SYGVKD. V was clipped by 0 bases and J by 8 bases, with 13 bases between them. The CDR3 loop spans 14 amino acids. CDR3 sequence reads: CAISESTGGYGYTF. The CDR3 DNA follows: TGTGCCATCAGTGAGTCGACGGGGGGTTACGGCTACACCTTC.

This clone was seen just once. V and J are TRBV5-5 and TRBJ2-2; maybe TRBD1 (5 bases). V was clipped by 4 bases and J by 0 bases, with 10 bases between them. CDR3 length equals 15 residues. In germline, CDR1 is SGHKS, CDR2 YYEKEE (reference sequence). The CDR3 is CASSPGHSNTGELFF. The DNA of the CDR3 is TGTGCCAGCAGCCCCGGACACTCGAACACCGGGGAGCTGTTTTTT.

This clone has a count of ten or more. The chain joins TRBV4-2 to TRBJ1-4; no reliable D call. Trimming pared 0 bases from V and 3 bases from J, leaving 14 bases between. The CDR3 runs to 17 residues. CDR1 is LGHNA, CDR2 YNFKEQ, per germline. The CDR3 protein is CASSQDLRGTANEKLFF. DNA of the CDR3: TGTGCCAGCAGCCAAGATCTCCGCGGAACGGCTAATGAAAAACTGTTTTTT.

The V call is TRBV7-3, the J call TRBJ1-1, with a weak D call TRBD1 (5 bases). The V end was cut by 2 bases, the J end by 3 bases, with 7 bases between. Germline V gene data show CDR1 as SGHTA and CDR2 as FQGTGA. The CDR3 covers 13 residues. CDR3 sequence (DNA): TGTGCCAGCAGCTTACAACAGGACACTGAAGCTTTCTTT. Protein: CASSLQQDTEAFF. Looking up the rest from reference TRBV7-3 and TRBJ1-1 gives the full variable domain: GAGVSQTPSNKVTEKGKYVELRCDPISGHTALYWYRQSLGQGPEFLIYFQGTGAADDSGLPNDRFFAVRPEGSVSTLKIQRTERGDSAVYLCASSLQQDTEAFFGQGTRLTVV.

The CDR3 DNA follows: TGTGCCTGGAGCGCAGGGGGACAGGGTGCCAAAAACATTCAGTACTTC. Translating gives CAWSAGGQGAKNIQYF. The chain links TRBV30 to TRBJ2-4; 9 bases match TRBD1. Trimming cost V 3 bases and J 1 base; bases outside gene matches: 7. The CDR3 has 16 residues. Germline CDR1 reads GTSNPN; CDR2 reads SVGIG (reference sequence).

The gene calls are TRBV5-1 and TRBJ1-2, with 9 bases aligning to TRBD1. Germline assignment: CDR1 SGHRS and CDR2 YFSETQ. This CDR3 has 15 amino acids. V lost 7 bases and J lost 2; bases outside the gene matches: 9. The CDR3 region is CASRLGTGWNYGYTF. CDR3 nucleotide sequence: TGCGCCAGCCGCCTCGGGACAGGGTGGAACTATGGCTACACCTTC. Drawing the rest from reference TRBV5-1 and TRBJ1-2, the complete variable domain is KAGVTQTPRYLIKTRGQQVTLSCSPISGHRSVSWYQQTPGQGLQFLFEYFSETQRNKGNFPGRFSGRQFSNSRSEMNVSTLELGDSALYLCASRLGTGWNYGYTFGSGTRLTVV.